The source of this T cell receptor beta chain is a study of blood T cell repertoires in COVID-19. The CDR3 is 15 residues long. Per germline, CDR1 SGHTA and CDR2 FQGTGA. V lost 4 bases to trimming and J lost 5 bases; unmatched junction nucleotides: 7. This clone was found a few times. Assay: immunoSEQ multiplex PCR; the TCRdb copy retains only in-frame clones and omits some. The data contain under 350,000 clones, under 90% of them seen just once; the ten biggest clones take up about 2%. The material sequenced was PBMCs or T cells enriched from blood (not recorded which). The chain has TRBV7-3 and TRBJ2-3, with 9 bases matching TRBD2. This TCR was recovered from an older woman who had recovered from COVID-19. The CDR3 nucleotides are TGTGCCAGCAGCTCTATAGCGGGGGTGGGAGATACGCAGTATTTT. Protein product: CASSSIAGVGDTQYF.